These 15 T cell receptor beta chains originate from one sample sequenced in a study of tumor-infiltrating lymphocytes in primary liver carcinoma. Using a constant-region primer together with ProtoScript II reverse transcriptase, TCR beta cDNA was made from about 500 ng of total RNA. Slightly modified ARM-PCR, run as three nested multiplex PCR rounds, produced the TCR beta libraries. Rounds one and two of PCR, each of around 9 cycles, were primed with TRBV1-TRBV30 forward primers and a C-beta reverse primer. TCRdb processed the multiplex PCR reads anew with MiXCR; each CDR3 protein has one entry. This table has fewer than 90,000 distinct CDR3 sequences, around 70% appearing once. The tissue used was unsorted bulk material of roughly 17-32 mg. RNA and DNA were co-extracted from it with the AllPrep DNA/RNA mini kit. The sequenced material came from liver tumor tissue from sampling region 1. Specified subset: tumor region T1, superior pole. All receptors derive from a man aged 40-49 years with primary liver carcinoma and hepatitis B virus infection.

About this clonotype itself: The junction departs from the called germline gene at one end, perhaps through a read error. The chain is built from TRBV11-2 and TRBJ2-7, with D uncertain. CDR1 and CDR2 from the germline V gene are SGHAT and FQNNGV. There are 14 residues in the CDR3. The CDR3 coding sequence is TGTGCCAGCAGCTTAACCGTCAGAGCCTACGAGCAGCACTTC. Translation: CASSLTVRAYEQHF.

This clonotype has ten or more counts. The CDR3 bases are TGCAGCGTCGTAGGAGTTCTAGCGGGAGGGACAGGCGATACGCAGTATTTT. As protein: CSVVGVLAGGTGDTQYF. V gene TRBV29-1 combines with J gene TRBJ2-3; 12 positions agree with TRBD2. This CDR3 contains 17 residues. From germline, CDR1 is SQVTM and CDR2 ANQGSEA. J lost 6 bases, V lost 6 bases, and 16 bases had no gene match.

This clonotype was seen ten or more times. The chain has TRBV28 and TRBJ1-6; D ambiguous. V lost 3 bases, J lost 5 bases, and 8 bases lay in between. The CDR3 spans 14 residues. In germline, CDR1 is MDHEN, CDR2 SYDVKM. Here the CDR3 reads CASSFRQNNSPLHF. In nucleotides, the CDR3 is TGTGCCAGCAGTTTCAGGCAAAATAATTCACCCCTCCACTTT.

The rearrangement joins TRBV7-8 to TRBJ2-7; D may be TRBD1 (5 bases). The CDR3 loop spans 14 amino acids. Germline V gene lookup returns CDR1 SGHVS and CDR2 FQNEAQ. Trimming removed 8 bases at V and 3 bases at J, with 17 bases between. This CDR3 is CASLTLAGHYEQYF. The DNA of the CDR3 is TGTGCCAGCTTAACTTTGGCAGGGCACTACGAGCAGTACTTC.

Notes on this clonotype: A read error may be the cause here, since a much bigger clone is one base away. This likely comes from a read error, as the CDR3 has no conserved phenylalanine or tryptophan at its end. The chain joins TRBV10-2 to TRBJ2-7, with a weak D call TRBD2 (5 bases). In germline, CDR1 is WSHSY, CDR2 SAAADI. The CDR3 length is 13 residues. CDR3 in amino acids: CVSSAAPAGEQYL. As DNA, the CDR3 is TGCGTCAGCAGTGCGGCCCCCGCGGGCGAGCAGTACCTC.

Notes on this clonotype: This clone may be a read error of a much larger clone one base away. V is TRBV21-1 and J is TRBJ1-1; the tabulated D call, TRBD1, remains unverified against the DNA. TRBV21-1 is a known pseudogene. CDR3 size: 17 residues. CDR3 amino acids: CAGSKDKEPGFWTEAFF. Here the CDR3 DNA reads TGTGCCGGCAGCAAAGACAAAGAGCCGGGATTTTGGACTGAAGCTTTCTTT.

Points on this clonotype: The junction differs from germline at one of its ends, possibly a read error. The chain carries TRBV7-9 and TRBJ1-4; 8 bases fit TRBD1. The length of the CDR3 is 16 residues. The germline V gene has CDR1 SEHNR and CDR2 FQNEAQ (reference sequence). The DNA of the CDR3 is TGTACCAGCAGCTTCGACTTGGACAGGGTCGGTGGAAAACTGTTTTTT. Translation: CTSSFDLDRVGGKLFF.

This sequence joins TRBV2 and TRBJ2-7; either TRBD1 or TRBD2 may fit D (5 bases each). The germline V gene has CDR1 SNHLY and CDR2 FYNNEI. CDR3 length: 14 residues. Trimming stripped 9 bases from V and 10 bases from J, with 25 bases between. CDR3 protein: CASTPRGDSYGQYF. The CDR3, as DNA: TGTGCCAGTACCCCAAGGGGAGACTCCTACGGTCAGTACTTC.

Only a few counts were recorded for this clonotype. Since a much larger clone is just one base distant, this may be a read error. The chain has TRBV12-3 or TRBV12-4 and TRBJ2-6; unclear D gene. V lost 3 bases and J lost 0, with 6 bases in between. The CDR3 consists of 15 residues. The CDR3 region is CASSFGNSGANVLTF. CDR3 DNA: TGTGCCAGCAGTTTCGGTAACTCTGGGGCCAACGTCCTGACTTTC.

Many counts were recorded for this clonotype. J is TRBJ2-3 and V is TRBV10-2, with 8 bases lining up with TRBD2. The V gene end was trimmed by 5 bases and the J gene end by 0 bases; junction bases not matched to a gene: 4. The CDR3 is 15 residues long. The germline V gene has CDR1 WSHSY and CDR2 SAAADI. The CDR3 region has the DNA TGCGCCAGCAGTAGACTAGCGATGAGCACAGATACGCAGTATTTT. Translating it yields CASSRLAMSTDTQYF.

For this clonotype: This may come from a read error, since a much larger clone is one base off. The chain uses TRBV6-5 and TRBJ2-1; TRBD2 matches at 8 bases. This CDR3 is built from 14 residues. V was pared by 11 bases and J by 4 bases, with 10 bases of the junction left unmatched. The V gene's germline CDR1 is MNHEY and CDR2 SVGAGI. CDR3 protein: CAGARLASYNEQFF. The DNA of the CDR3 is TGTGCCGGTGCCCGACTAGCGTCATACAATGAGCAGTTCTTC.

On this clonotype itself: Since no conserved phenylalanine or tryptophan closes the CDR3, a read error is the likely cause. Because the CDR3's place on the DNA is in doubt, the DNA is left out and the CDR3 is given as listed by TCRdb. The CDR3 loop reads CACSLGVRERFL. V is TRBV11-2 and J is TRBJ2-1; the table's D call of TRBD1 was not tested on the DNA. CDR1 and CDR2 from the germline V gene are SGHAT and FQNNGV. The CDR3 extends over 12 residues, inclusive of both ends.

Points on this clonotype: Likely a read error: the CDR3 ends without its conserved phenylalanine or tryptophan. The rearrangement joins TRBV11-2 to TRBJ1-2; D possibly corresponds to TRBD1 (5 bases). The V end was cut by 7 bases, the J end by 3 bases, with 15 bases between. The CDR3 runs 14 residues. Germline V lookup: CDR1 SGHAT, CDR2 FQNNGV. This CDR3 is CASIPADSDYGYTL. Written as DNA, the CDR3 is TGTGCCAGCATCCCAGCCGACAGTGACTATGGCTACACCCTC.

To note about this clonotype: A much more abundant neighbour one base away suggests this may be a read error. This chain connects TRBV10-3 to TRBJ1-5; no firm D call. The length of the CDR3 is 15 residues. CDR1 and CDR2 (germline): ENHRY, SYGVKD. DNA for the CDR3: TGTGCCATCAAGAAGGACGGCGGTAGCAGTCAGCCCCAGCATTTT. It encodes CAIKKDGGSSQPQHF.

The chain combines TRBV27 with TRBJ2-7; D is possibly TRBD2 (6 bases). The V and J ends lost 5 bases and 9 bases respectively, with 20 bases between them. Germline V gene data show CDR1 as MNHEY and CDR2 as SMNVEV (reference sequence). The CDR3 loop spans 14 amino acids. CDR3 DNA: TGTGCCAGCAGTGAAGCCGGGGGAGGCGGCGCGCAGTACTTC. This translates into CASSEAGGGGAQYF.